Sequencing of this T cell receptor (beta chain) was carried out in a study of blood T cell repertoires in COVID-19. In the authors' methods: Reference gene primer amplification gave nucleated cell count estimates. Repertoires were generated with immunoSEQ multiplex PCR, while TCRdb's copy carries only in-frame clones and drops some. The V and J calls and clone size come from that table; D and trimming were worked out from the DNA. The sample lists about 220,000 clones; 80% to 85% were seen once. V was trimmed by 4 bases and J by 5 bases, leaving 10 bases between them. This CDR3 region has 13 residues. CDR1 and CDR2 from the germline V gene are ENHRY and SYGVKD.

This sequence originates from a woman aged 80 or over with COVID-19, enrolled during active disease. Sequencing was performed on peripheral blood. The chain combines TRBV10-3 with TRBJ2-3; D possibly corresponds to TRBD1 (5 bases). The CDR3, as DNA: TGTGCCATCAGTGGCAGGGTTGAAGATACGCAGTATTTT. It translates to CAISGRVEDTQYF.